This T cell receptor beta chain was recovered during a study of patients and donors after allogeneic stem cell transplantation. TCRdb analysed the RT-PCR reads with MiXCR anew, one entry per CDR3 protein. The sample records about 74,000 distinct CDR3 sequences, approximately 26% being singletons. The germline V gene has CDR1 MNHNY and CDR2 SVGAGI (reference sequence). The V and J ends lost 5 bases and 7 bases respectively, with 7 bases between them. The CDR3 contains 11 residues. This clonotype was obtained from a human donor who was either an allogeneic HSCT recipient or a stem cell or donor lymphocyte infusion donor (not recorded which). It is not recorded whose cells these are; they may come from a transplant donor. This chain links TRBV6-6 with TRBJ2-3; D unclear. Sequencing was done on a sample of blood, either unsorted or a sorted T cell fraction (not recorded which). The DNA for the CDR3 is TGTGCCAGCAGTAATGCTTATACGCAGTATTTT. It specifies CASSNAYTQYF.